A single sample gave rise to the 2 T cell receptor beta chains below, sequenced in a study of cytomegalovirus exposure and HLA in healthy donors (dated by TCRdb to the late 2010s). The library came from the immunoSEQ multiplex PCR assay. The multiplex PCR relied on a mix of 60 forward primers for TCR Vbeta segments and 13 reverse primers for TCR Jbeta segments. Entries here come from immuneACCESS through TCRdb and include only in-frame sequences with V and J called. Some clones fail to appear in such tables; in the studies checked, an unresolved V gene covers under half of the shortfall, and the cause of the remainder is unknown. The sample contains 150,000 to 200,000 clones, around nine tenths of them found a single time. The top ten constitute approximately 2% of the sample. Sequencing was carried out using PBMCs. The receptor set was obtained from a woman aged 18-29 years in good health and CMV-seronegative.

The CDR3 loop is CSVKTSPYEQYF. In nucleotides, the CDR3 is TGCAGCGTGAAGACTAGCCCCTACGAGCAGTACTTC. V and J are TRBV29-1 and TRBJ2-7, with TRBD2 matching over 7 bases. With V trimmed by 6 bases and J by 2 bases, 4 bases remained unmatched. The germline CDR1 and CDR2 sequences are SQVTM and ANQGSEA. This CDR3 is built from 12 residues.

J is TRBJ2-3 and V is TRBV29-1, with D perhaps TRBD1 (6 bases). Germline CDR1 reads SQVTM; CDR2 reads ANQGSEA. The CDR3 spans 14 residues. V was trimmed by 4 bases and J by 2 bases, leaving 13 bases between them. DNA for the CDR3: TGCAGCGTTGTGGGCAGGGGCAACACAGATACGCAGTATTTT. Its protein is CSVVGRGNTDTQYF.